The present T cell receptor beta chain was sequenced within a study of sequential checkpoint blockade in melanoma. Overall study context: Matched biopsies came pretreatment and at week 13 for twenty-two patients.

In its sample, this clone ranks as medium-sized. The V gene's germline CDR1 is SGHNT and CDR2 YENEEA. V lost 5 bases, J lost 5 bases, and 6 bases stayed unmatched. This CDR3 contains 14 residues. Treatment: randomized to nivolumab then ipilimumab (arm A) or the reverse (arm B). TCRdb's table, derived via immunoSEQ multiplex PCR, lists solely in-frame clones and lacks some. The sample includes several thousand clones, roughly 25% of them seen just once. This sequence joins TRBV11-3 and TRBJ2-7; TRBD2 matches at 10 bases. This sample comprised tumor tissue (inferred from file names), obtained from a patient given nivolumab and ipilimumab in sequence. The TCR sequence derives from a human donor with melanoma. The DNA for the CDR3 is TGTGCCAGCAGCCCTCAAGCGGGAGGGAACGAGCAGTACTTC. Residues: CASSPQAGGNEQYF.